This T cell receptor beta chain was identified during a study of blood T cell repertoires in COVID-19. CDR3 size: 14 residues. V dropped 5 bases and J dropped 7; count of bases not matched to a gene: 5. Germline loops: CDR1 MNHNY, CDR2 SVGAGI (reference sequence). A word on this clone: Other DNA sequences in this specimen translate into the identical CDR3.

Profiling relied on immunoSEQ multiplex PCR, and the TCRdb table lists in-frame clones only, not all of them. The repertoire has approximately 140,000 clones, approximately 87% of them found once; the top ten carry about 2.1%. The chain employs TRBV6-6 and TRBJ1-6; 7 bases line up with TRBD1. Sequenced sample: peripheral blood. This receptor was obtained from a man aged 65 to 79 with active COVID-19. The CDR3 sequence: CASSPRDSNSPLHF. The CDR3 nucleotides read TGTGCCAGCAGTCCACGGGACAGCAATTCACCCCTCCACTTT.